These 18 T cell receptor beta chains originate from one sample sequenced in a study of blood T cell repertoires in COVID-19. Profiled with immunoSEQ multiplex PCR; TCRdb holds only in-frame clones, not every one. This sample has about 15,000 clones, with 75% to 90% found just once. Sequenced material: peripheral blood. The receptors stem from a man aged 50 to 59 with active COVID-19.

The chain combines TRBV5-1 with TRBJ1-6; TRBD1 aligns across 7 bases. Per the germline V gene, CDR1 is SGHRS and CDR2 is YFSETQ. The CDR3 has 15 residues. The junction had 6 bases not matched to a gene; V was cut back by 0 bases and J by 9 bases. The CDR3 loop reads CASSLAYQGVSPLHF. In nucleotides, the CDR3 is TGCGCCAGCAGCTTGGCCTATCAGGGGGTTTCACCCCTCCACTTT.

The CDR3 DNA is TGTGCCAGCAGCAACGGGGGATCCTATGGCTACACCTTC. Amino acids: CASSNGGSYGYTF. The chain is built from TRBV12-3 or TRBV12-4 and TRBJ1-2; weak D call: TRBD1 (5 bases). CDR3 length equals 13 residues. V was clipped by 6 bases and J by 4 bases, with 12 bases between them.

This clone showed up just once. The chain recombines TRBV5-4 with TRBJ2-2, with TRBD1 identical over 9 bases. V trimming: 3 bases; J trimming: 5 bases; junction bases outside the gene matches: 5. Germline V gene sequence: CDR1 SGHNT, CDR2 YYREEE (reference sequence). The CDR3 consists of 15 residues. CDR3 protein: CASSWAGTGTGELFF. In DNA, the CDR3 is TGTGCCAGCAGCTGGGCCGGGACAGGGACCGGGGAGCTGTTTTTT.

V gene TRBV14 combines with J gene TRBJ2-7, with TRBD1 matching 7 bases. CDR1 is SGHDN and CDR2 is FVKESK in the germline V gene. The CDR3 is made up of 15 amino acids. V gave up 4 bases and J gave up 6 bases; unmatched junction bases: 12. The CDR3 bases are TGTGCCAGCAGCCTTCGACAGGGATGGGTCTCCGAGCAGTACTTC. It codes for CASSLRQGWVSEQYF.

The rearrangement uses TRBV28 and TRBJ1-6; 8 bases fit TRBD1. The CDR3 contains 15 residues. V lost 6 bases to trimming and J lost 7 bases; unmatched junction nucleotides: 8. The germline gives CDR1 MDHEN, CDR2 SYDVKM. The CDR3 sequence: CASSGSDRGNSPLHF. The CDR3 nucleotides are TGTGCCAGCAGCGGTTCCGACAGGGGCAATTCACCCCTCCACTTT.

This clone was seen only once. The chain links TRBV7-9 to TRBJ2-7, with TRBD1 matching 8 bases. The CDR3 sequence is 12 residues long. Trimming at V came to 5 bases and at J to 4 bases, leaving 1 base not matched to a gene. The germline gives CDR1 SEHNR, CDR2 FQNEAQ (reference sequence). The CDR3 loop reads CASSQGAYEQYF. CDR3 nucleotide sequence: TGTGCCAGCAGCCAGGGGGCTTACGAGCAGTACTTC.

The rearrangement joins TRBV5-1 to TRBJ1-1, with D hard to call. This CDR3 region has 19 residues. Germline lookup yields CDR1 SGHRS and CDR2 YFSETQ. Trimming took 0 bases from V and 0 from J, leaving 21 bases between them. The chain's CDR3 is CASSLGGFRTLRMNTEAFF. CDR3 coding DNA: TGCGCCAGCAGCTTGGGAGGGTTCCGTACTCTTCGAATGAACACTGAAGCTTTCTTT.

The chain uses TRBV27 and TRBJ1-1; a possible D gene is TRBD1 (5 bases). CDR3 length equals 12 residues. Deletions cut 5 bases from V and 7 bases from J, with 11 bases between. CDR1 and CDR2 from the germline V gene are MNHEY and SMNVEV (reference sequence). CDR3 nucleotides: TGTGCCAGCAGTCCCCTGGGGCGTGAAGCTTTCTTT. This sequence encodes CASSPLGREAFF.

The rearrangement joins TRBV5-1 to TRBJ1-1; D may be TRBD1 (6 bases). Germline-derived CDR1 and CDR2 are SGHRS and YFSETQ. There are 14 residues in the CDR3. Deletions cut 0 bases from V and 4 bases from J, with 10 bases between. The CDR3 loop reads CASSLARGSTEAFF. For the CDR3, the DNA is TGCGCCAGCAGCTTGGCCAGGGGATCCACTGAAGCTTTCTTT.

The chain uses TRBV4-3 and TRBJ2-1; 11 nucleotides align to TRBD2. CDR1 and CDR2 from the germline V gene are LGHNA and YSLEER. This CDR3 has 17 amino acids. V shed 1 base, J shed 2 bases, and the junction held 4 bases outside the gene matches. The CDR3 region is CASSQGPGLAAYNEQFF. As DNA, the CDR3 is TGCGCCAGCAGCCAAGGACCGGGACTAGCGGCCTACAATGAGCAGTTCTTC.

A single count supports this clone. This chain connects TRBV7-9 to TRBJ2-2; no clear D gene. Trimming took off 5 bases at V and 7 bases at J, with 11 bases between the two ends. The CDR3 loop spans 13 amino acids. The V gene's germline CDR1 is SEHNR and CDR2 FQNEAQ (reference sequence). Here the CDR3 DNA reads TGTGCCAGCAGCCCCGCCCCGGTCGGGGAGCTGTTTTTT. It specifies CASSPAPVGELFF.

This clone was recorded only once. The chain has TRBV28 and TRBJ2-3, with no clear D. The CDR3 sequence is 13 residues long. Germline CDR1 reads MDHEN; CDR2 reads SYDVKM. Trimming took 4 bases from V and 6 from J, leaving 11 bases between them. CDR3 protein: CASSSRYVDTQYF. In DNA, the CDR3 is TGTGCCAGCAGTTCCCGGTACGTGGATACGCAGTATTTT.

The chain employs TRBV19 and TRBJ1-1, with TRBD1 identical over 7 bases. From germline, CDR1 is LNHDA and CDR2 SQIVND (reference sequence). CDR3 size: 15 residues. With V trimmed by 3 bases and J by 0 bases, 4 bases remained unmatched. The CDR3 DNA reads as TGTGCCAGTAGTATCCGGGGACAGTTGAACACTGAAGCTTTCTTT. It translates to CASSIRGQLNTEAFF.

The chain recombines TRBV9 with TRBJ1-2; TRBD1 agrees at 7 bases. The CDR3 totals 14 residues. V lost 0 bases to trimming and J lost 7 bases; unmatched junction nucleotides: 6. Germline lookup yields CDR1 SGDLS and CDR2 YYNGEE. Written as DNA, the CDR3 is TGTGCCAGCAGCGTAGAACAGGGGTCGTTTGGCTACACCTTC. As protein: CASSVEQGSFGYTF. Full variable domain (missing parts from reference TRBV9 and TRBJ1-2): DSGVTQTPKHLITATGQRVTLRCSPRSGDLSVYWYQQSLDQGLQFLIQYYNGEERAKGNILERFSAQQFPDLHSELNLSSLELGDSALYFCASSVEQGSFGYTFGSGTRLTVV.

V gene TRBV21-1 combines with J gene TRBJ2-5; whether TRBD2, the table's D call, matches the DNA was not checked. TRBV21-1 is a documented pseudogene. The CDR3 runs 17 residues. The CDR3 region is CASSKDPGSKRLQTQYF. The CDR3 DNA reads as TGTGCCAGCAGCAAAGACCCCGGGTCGAAGCGTTTGCAGACCCAGTACTTC.

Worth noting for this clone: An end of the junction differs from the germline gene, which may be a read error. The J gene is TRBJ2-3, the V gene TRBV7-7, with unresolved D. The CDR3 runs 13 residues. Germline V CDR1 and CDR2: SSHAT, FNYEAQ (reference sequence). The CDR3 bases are TGTGCTAGCAGTTCGACTTGGGCAGATACGCAGTATTTT. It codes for CASSSTWADTQYF.

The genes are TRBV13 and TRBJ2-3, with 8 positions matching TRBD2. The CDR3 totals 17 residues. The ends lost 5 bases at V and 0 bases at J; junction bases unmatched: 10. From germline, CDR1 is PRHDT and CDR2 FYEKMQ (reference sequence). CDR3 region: CASSVKSGGLSTDTQYF. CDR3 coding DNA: TGTGCCAGCAGCGTCAAAAGCGGGGGCCTAAGCACAGATACGCAGTATTTT.

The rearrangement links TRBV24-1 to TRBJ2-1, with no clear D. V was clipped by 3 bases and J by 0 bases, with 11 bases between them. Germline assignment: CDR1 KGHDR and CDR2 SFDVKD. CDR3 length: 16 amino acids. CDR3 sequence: CATSDAGDSSYNEQFF. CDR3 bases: TGTGCCACCAGTGATGCAGGTGATAGCTCCTACAATGAGCAGTTCTTC.